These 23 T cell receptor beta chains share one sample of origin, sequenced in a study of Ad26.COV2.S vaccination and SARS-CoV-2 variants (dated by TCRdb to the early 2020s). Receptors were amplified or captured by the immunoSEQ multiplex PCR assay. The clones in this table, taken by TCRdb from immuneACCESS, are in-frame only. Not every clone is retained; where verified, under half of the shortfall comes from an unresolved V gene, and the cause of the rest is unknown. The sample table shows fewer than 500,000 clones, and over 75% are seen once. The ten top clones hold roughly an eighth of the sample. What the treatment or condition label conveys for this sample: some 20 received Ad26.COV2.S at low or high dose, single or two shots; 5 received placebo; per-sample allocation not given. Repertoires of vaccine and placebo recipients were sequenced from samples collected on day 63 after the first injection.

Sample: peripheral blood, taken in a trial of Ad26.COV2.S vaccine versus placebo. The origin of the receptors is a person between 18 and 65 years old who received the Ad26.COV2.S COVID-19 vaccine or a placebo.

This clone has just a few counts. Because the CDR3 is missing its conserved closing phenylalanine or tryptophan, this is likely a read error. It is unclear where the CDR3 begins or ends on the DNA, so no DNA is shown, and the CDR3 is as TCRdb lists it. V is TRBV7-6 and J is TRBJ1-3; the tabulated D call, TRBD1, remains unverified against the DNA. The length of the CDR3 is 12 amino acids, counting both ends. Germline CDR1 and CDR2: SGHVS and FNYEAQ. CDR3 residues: CASSHLPGQGVS.

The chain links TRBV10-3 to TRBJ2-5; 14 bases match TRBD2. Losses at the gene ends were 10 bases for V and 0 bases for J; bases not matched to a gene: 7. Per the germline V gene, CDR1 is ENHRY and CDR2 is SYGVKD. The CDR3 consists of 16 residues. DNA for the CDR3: TGTGCCACCGCGGGACTAGCGGGAGTGTACCAAGAGACCCAGTACTTC. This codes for CATAGLAGVYQETQYF.

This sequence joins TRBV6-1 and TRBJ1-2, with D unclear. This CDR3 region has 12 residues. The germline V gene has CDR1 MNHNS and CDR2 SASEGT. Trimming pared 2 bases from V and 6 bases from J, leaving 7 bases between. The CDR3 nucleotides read TGTGCCAGCAGTGAACTCCGGGATGGCTACACCTTC. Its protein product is CASSELRDGYTF.

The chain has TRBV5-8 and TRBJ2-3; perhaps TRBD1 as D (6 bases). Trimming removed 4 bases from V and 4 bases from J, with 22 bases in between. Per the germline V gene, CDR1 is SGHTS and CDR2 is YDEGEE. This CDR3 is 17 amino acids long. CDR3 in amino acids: CASSVSSPGHRPDTQYF. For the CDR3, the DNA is TGTGCCAGCAGCGTATCATCGCCGGGACACCGCCCAGATACGCAGTATTTT.

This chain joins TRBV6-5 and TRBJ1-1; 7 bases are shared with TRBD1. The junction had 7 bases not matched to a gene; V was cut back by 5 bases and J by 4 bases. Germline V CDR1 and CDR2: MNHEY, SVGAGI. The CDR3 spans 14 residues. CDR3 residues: CASSPTDRVTEAFF. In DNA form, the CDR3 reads TGTGCCAGCAGTCCCACAGACAGGGTCACTGAAGCTTTCTTT.

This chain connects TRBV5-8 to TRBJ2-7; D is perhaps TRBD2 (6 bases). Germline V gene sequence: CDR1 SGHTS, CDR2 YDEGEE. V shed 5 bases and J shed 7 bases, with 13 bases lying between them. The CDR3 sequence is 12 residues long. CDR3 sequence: CASSSRAGEQYF. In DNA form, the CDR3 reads TGTGCCAGCAGTTCTAGGGCGGGGGAGCAGTACTTC. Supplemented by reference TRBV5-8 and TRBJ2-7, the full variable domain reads EAGVTQSPTHLIKTRGQQATLRCSPISGHTSVYWYQQALGLGLQFLLWYDEGEERNRGNFPPRFSGRQFPNYSSELNVNALELEDSALYLCASSSRAGEQYFGPGTRLTVT.

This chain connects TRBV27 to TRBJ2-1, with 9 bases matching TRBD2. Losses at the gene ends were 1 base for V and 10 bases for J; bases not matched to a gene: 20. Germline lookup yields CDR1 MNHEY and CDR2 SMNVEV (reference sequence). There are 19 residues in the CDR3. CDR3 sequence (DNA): TGTGCCAGCAGTTTATTCGTAGATTTTTTAGCGGGAGTTCCCACAGAGCAGTTCTTC. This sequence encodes CASSLFVDFLAGVPTEQFF.

In DNA form, the CDR3 reads TGTGCCAGCAGCCGCGATCAGGGGGCTTGGAACACTGAAGCTTTCTTT. This codes for CASSRDQGAWNTEAFF. V usage is TRBV6-2 or TRBV6-3 and J usage is TRBJ1-1; 8 bases fit TRBD1. Germline CDR1 is MNHEY and CDR2 is SVGEGT. The CDR3 is 16 amino acids. Germline trimming cut 6 bases from V and 1 base from J; bases unmatched to any gene: 10.

CDR3 nucleotide sequence: TGTGCCAGTAGTATCTCCCGCAGGGATGAAGCTTTCTTT. As protein: CASSISRRDEAFF. The chain joins TRBV19 to TRBJ1-1, with D possibly matching TRBD1 (5 bases). The CDR3 covers 13 residues. Germline loops: CDR1 LNHDA, CDR2 SQIVND (reference sequence). Deletions cut 3 bases from V and 7 bases from J, with 12 bases between.

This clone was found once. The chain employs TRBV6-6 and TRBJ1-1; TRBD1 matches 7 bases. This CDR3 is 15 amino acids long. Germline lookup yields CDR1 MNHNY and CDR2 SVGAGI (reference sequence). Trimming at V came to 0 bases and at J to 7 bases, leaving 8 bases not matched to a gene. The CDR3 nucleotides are TGTGCCAGCAGTTACTCGAACAATAGGGACAGTGAAGCTTTCTTT. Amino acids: CASSYSNNRDSEAFF.

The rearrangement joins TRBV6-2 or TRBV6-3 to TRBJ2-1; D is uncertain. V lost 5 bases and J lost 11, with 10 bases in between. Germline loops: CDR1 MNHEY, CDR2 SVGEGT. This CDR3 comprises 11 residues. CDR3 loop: CASSPSAQQFF. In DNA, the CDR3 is TGTGCCAGCAGTCCCTCGGCTCAGCAGTTCTTC.

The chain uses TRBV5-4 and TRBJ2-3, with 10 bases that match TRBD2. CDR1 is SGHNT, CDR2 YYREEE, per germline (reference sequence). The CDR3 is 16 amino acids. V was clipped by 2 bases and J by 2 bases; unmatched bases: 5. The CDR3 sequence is CASSFSGRYYTDTQYF. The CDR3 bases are TGTGCCAGCAGCTTTAGCGGGAGGTACTACACAGATACGCAGTATTTT.

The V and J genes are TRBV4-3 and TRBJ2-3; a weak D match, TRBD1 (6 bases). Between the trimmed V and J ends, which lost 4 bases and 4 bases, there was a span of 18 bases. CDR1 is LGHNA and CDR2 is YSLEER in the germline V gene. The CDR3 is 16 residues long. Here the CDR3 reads CASSLRLGARPDTQYF. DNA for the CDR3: TGCGCCAGCAGCCTCAGACTGGGGGCCCGGCCAGATACGCAGTATTTT.

In DNA, the CDR3 is TGTGCCAGCAGCCAAGATCAGGGGATCCAGCCCCAGCATTTT. This encodes CASSQDQGIQPQHF. The chain carries TRBV3-1 (or the pseudogene TRBV3-2) and TRBJ1-5; possible D gene TRBD1, 6 bases. The CDR3 loop spans 14 amino acids. The germline V and J ends were trimmed by 0 bases and 7 bases, with 10 bases remaining between them. The germline V gene encodes CDR1 LGHDT and CDR2 YNNKEL (reference sequence).

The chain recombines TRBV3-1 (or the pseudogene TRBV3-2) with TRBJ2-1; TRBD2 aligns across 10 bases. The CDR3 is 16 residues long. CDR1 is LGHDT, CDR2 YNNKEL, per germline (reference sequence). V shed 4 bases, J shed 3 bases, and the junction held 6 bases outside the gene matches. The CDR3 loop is CASSPQPSGGYNEQFF. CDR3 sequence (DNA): TGTGCCAGCAGCCCCCAACCTAGCGGGGGCTACAATGAGCAGTTCTTC.

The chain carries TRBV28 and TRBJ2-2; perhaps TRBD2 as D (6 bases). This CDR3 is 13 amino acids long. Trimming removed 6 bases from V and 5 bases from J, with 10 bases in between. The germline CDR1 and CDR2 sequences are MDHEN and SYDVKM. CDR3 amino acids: CASSRGGTGELFF. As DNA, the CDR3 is TGTGCCAGCAGCCGAGGAGGGACCGGGGAGCTGTTTTTT.

The CDR3 sequence is CASSISRGGAYTSGQYF. For the CDR3, the DNA is TGTGCCAGTAGTATTTCACGAGGAGGGGCCTACACATCCGGGCAGTATTTT. The chain is built from TRBV19 and TRBJ2-3; D possibly corresponds to TRBD2 (6 bases). Germline CDR1 is LNHDA and CDR2 is SQIVND (reference sequence). V lost 3 bases, J lost 11 bases, and 27 bases lay in between. The CDR3 runs 17 residues. Looking up the rest from reference TRBV19 and TRBJ2-3 gives the full variable domain: DGGITQSPKYLFRKEGQNVTLSCEQNLNHDAMYWYRQDPGQGLRLIYYSQIVNDFQKGDIAEGYSVSREKKESFPLTVTSAQKNPTAFYLCASSISRGGAYTSGQYFGPGTRLTVL.

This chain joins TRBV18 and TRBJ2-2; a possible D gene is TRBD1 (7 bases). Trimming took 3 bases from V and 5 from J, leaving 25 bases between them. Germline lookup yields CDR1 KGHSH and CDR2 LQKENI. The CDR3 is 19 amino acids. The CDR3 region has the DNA TGTGCCAGCTCACCCCTAAAGAGAGGAGGGGGCGCACGAACCGGGGAGCTGTTTTTT. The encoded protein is CASSPLKRGGGARTGELFF. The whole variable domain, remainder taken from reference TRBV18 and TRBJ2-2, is NAGVMQNPRHLVRRRGQEARLRCSPMKGHSHVYWYRQLPEEGLKFMVYLQKENIIDESGMPKERFSAEFPKEGPSILRIQQVVRGDSAAYFCASSPLKRGGGARTGELFFGEGSRLTVL.

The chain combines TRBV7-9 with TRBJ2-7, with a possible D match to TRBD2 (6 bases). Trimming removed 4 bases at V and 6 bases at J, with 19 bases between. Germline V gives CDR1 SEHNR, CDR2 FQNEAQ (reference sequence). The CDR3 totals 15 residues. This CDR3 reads CASSSNQGGLGEQYF. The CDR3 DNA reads TGTGCCAGCAGCTCGAACCAGGGAGGTCTGGGCGAGCAGTACTTC.

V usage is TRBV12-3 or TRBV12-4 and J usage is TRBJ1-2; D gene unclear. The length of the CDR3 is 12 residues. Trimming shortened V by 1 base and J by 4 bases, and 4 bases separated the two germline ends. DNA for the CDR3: TGTGCCAGCAGTTTAGGCGTCTATGGCTACACCTTC. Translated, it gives CASSLGVYGYTF.

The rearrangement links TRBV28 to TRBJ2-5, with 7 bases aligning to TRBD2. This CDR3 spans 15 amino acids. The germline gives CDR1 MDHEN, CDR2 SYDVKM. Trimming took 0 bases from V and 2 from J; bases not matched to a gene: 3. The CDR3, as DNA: TGTGCCAGCAGTTTATGGGCTAGCGGTCAAGAGACCCAGTACTTC. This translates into CASSLWASGQETQYF.

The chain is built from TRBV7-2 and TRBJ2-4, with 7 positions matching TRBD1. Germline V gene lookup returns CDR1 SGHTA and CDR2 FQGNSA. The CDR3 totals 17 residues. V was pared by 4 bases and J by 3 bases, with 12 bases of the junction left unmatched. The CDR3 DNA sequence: TGTGCCAGCAGCTCCAGACAGGGTACCGCGGTCAAAAACATTCAGTACTTC. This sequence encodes CASSSRQGTAVKNIQYF.

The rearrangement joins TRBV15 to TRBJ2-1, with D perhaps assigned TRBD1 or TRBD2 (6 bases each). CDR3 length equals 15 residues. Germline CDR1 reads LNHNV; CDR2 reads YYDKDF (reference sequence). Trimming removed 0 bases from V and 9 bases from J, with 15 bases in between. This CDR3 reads CATSRDRGGISEQFF. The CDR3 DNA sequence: TGTGCCACCAGCAGAGATCGAGGGGGGATTAGTGAGCAGTTCTTC.